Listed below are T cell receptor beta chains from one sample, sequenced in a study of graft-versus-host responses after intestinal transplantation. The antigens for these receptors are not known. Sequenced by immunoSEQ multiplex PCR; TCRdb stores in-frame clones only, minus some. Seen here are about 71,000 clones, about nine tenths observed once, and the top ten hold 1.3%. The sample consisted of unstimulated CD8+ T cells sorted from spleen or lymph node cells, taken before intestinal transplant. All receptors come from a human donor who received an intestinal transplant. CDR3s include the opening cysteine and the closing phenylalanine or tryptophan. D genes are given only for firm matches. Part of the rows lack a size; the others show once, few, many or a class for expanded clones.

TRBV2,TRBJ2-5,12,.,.,CASLGSGYEQYF,TGTGCCAGCCTCGGGTCGGGGTATGAGCAGTACTTC
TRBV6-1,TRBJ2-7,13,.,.,CASSGGRDYEQYF,TGTGCCAGCAGTGGTGGCAGGGATTACGAGCAGTACTTC
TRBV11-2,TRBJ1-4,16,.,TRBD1,CASSKSQGAIREKLFF,TGTGCCAGCAGCAAATCGCAGGGGGCAATTAGGGAAAAACTGTTTTTT
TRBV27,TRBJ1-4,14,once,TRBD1,CASRRGTGIEKLFF,TGTGCCAGCAGAAGAGGGACAGGGATCGAAAAACTGTTTTTT
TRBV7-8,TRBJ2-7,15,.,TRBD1,CASSLRTGEFYEQYF,TGTGCCAGCAGTTTGAGGACAGGGGAATTTTACGAGCAGTACTTC
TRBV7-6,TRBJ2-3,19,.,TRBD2,CASSPRGWVAGGLTDTQYF,TGTGCCAGCAGCCCCCGGGGGTGGGTAGCGGGGGGCCTCACAGATACGCAGTATTTT
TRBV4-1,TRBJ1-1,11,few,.,CASSHGSEAFF,TGCGCCAGCAGCCATGGCTCCGAAGCTTTCTTT
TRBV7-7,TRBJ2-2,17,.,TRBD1,CASSLEAGGRGTGELFF,TGTGCTAGCAGCTTAGAGGCAGGGGGCCGAGGGACCGGGGAGCTGTTTTTT
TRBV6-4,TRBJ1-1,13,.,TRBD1,CASTPDRGTEAFF,TGTGCCAGCACCCCAGACAGGGGGACTGAAGCTTTCTTT
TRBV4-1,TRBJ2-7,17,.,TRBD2,CASSPEGTGTSSYEQYF,TGCGCCAGCAGCCCGGAGGGGACCGGGACTAGCTCCTACGAGCAGTACTTC
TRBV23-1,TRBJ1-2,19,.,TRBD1,CASSQSLRDRGLFYYGYTF,TGCGCCAGCAGTCAATCGCTTCGGGACAGGGGATTATTTTACTATGGCTACACCTTC
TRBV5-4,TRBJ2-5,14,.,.,CASSPGGGQETQYF,TGTGCCAGCAGCCCGGGGGGCGGTCAGGAGACCCAGTACTTC
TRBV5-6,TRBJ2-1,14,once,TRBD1,CASSRSGGYNEQFF,TGTGCCAGCAGCCGGTCAGGGGGATACAATGAGCAGTTCTTC
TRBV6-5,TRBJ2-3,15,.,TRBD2,CASRGLAGGRDTQYF,TGTGCCAGCAGGGGACTAGCGGGGGGCAGGGATACGCAGTATTTT
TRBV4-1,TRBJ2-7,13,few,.,CASSLTTGYEQYF,TGCGCCAGCAGCCTCACCACCGGGTACGAGCAGTACTTC
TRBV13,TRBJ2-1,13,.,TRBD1,CASSPVPDREQFF,TGTGCCAGCAGCCCTGTGCCGGACAGGGAGCAGTTCTTC
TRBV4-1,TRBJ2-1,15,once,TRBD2,CASSQTSGGAWEQFF,TGCGCCAGCAGCCAAACTAGCGGGGGGGCCTGGGAGCAGTTCTTC
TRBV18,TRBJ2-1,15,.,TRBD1,CASSPDRGRDNEQFF,TGTGCCAGCTCCCCGGACAGGGGGCGAGACAATGAGCAGTTCTTC
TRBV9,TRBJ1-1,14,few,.,CASSVGGGSTEAFF,TGTGCCAGCAGCGTAGGGGGAGGATCCACTGAAGCTTTCTTT
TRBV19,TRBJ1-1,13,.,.,CASSRWQYTEAFF,TGTGCCAGTAGCAGGTGGCAGTACACTGAAGCTTTCTTT
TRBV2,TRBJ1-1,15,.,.,CASSEIQGQNTEAFF,TGTGCCAGCAGTGAAATACAGGGACAGAACACTGAAGCTTTCTTT
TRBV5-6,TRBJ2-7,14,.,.,CASSLGANWGEQYF,TGTGCCAGCAGCTTGGGGGCCAACTGGGGCGAGCAGTACTTC
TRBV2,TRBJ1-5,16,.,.,CASSELTEYSNQPQHF,TGTGCCAGCAGTGAACTGACAGAGTATAGCAATCAGCCCCAGCATTTT
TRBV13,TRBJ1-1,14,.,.,CASSFVTDNTEAFF,TGTGCCAGCAGCTTCGTGACAGACAACACTGAAGCTTTCTTT
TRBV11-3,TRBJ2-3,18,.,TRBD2,CASSVTSGGTHSTDTQYF,TGTGCCAGCAGCGTGACTAGCGGGGGTACGCATAGCACAGATACGCAGTATTTT
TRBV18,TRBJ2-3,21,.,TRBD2,CASSPAQGLAGLHRGTDTQYF,TGTGCCAGCTCACCGGCCCAGGGACTAGCGGGGCTTCACCGAGGCACAGATACGCAGTATTTT
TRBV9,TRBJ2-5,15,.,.,CASSASDSPQETQYF,TGTGCCAGCAGCGCCTCGGACAGTCCCCAAGAGACCCAGTACTTC
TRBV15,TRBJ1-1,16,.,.,CATSTAWRTDNTEAFF,TGTGCCACCAGCACCGCTTGGCGGACAGATAACACTGAAGCTTTCTTT
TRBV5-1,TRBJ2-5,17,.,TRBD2,CASLPKGLAGNKETQYF,TGCGCCAGTTTGCCAAAGGGACTAGCGGGGAACAAAGAGACCCAGTACTTC
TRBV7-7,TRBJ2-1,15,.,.,CASSLGGGQGGEQFF,TGTGCTAGCAGCTTAGGGGGGGGGCAAGGTGGTGAGCAGTTCTTC
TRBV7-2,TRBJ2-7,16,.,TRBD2,CASSLVGSGAVIEQYF,TGTGCCAGCAGCTTAGTGGGTAGCGGGGCGGTTATCGAGCAGTACTTC
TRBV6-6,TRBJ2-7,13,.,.,CASSYSDRYEQYF,TGTGCCAGCAGTTACTCGGACAGATACGAGCAGTACTTC
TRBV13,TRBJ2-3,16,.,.,CASSLGGGVVADTQYF,TGTGCCAGCAGCTTAGGAGGGGGGGTCGTAGCAGATACGCAGTATTTT
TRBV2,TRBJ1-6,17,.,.,CASSRRRGQGPYSPLHF,TGTGCCAGCAGTCGGAGGCGGGGTCAGGGACCCTATTCACCCCTCCACTTT
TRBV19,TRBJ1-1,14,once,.,CASSLDRSNTEAFF,TGTGCCAGTAGCCTAGACAGGTCGAACACTGAAGCTTTCTTT
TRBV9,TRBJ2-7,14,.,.,CASSIVPGSYEQYF,TGTGCCAGCAGCATAGTTCCGGGGTCCTACGAGCAGTACTTC
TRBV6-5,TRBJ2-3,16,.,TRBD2,CASSYALAGGRDTQYF,TGTGCCAGCAGTTACGCCCTAGCGGGGGGGAGAGATACGCAGTATTTT
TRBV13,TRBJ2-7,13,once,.,CASSPRGTYEQYF,TGTGCCAGCAGCCCGCGGGGAACCTACGAGCAGTACTTC
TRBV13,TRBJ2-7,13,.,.,CASSALPTPEQYF,TGTGCCAGCAGCGCCCTTCCTACCCCCGAGCAGTACTTC
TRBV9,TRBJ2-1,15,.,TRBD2,CASSVGSSGGNEQFF,TGTGCCAGCAGCGTAGGATCAAGCGGGGGGAATGAGCAGTTCTTC
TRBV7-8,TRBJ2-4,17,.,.,CASSLFGGGGAKNIQYF,TGTGCCAGCAGCTTATTCGGAGGCGGCGGGGCCAAAAACATTCAGTACTTC